These T cell receptor beta chains were read from a single sample in a study of cytomegalovirus exposure and HLA in healthy donors. The method was immunoSEQ multiplex PCR; TCRdb's version includes in-frame clones alone and lacks a portion of them. The sample features roughly 100,000 clones, with around 0.6% in its top ten. The sample consisted of PBMCs. The origin of the receptors is a man aged 50-59 years in good health and CMV-seronegative. Each CDR3 is given with its conserved first and last residue.

v_gene	j_gene	CDR3aa
TRBV12-5	TRBJ2-4	CASGFWTGLAKNIQYF
TRBV5-1	TRBJ1-3	CASSEDTWGTGNTIYF
TRBV18	TRBJ2-5	CASSPREGRVEETQYF
TRBV4-3	TRBJ2-1	CASSQERGGSYNEQFF
TRBV19	TRBJ2-1	CASRTDRGTEQFF
TRBV18	TRBJ2-2	CASSTQSGLAGSGELFF
TRBV5-6	TRBJ1-2	CASSFGPTNYGYTF
TRBV10-1	TRBJ1-5	CASSEIRTGRNQPQHF
TRBV27	TRBJ1-4	CASSLVAYRGEKLFF
TRBV5-1	TRBJ1-1	CASSLDRGRMAEAFF
TRBV5-1	TRBJ2-2	CASSLTTSGGARATGELFF
TRBV29-1	TRBJ2-1	CSVAKLAEGGEQFF
TRBV5-1	TRBJ2-1	CASSLWRRENEQFF
TRBV5-6	TRBJ1-2	CASTLWGDGYTF
TRBV10-3	TRBJ2-4	CAISVTGDGKNIQYF
TRBV18	TRBJ1-1	CASSSSDRVITEAFF
TRBV27	TRBJ1-5	CASGSSLNQPQHF
TRBV21-1	TRBJ1-6	CALSIAGQRRKSPLHF
TRBV10-1	TRBJ2-7	CASSATGSSYEQYF
TRBV10-3	TRBJ1-2	CAISGSEAGPDGYTF
TRBV11-3	TRBJ2-7	CASSPTSGRSSYEQYF
TRBV29-1	TRBJ2-5	CSVLTEVETQYF
TRBV29-1	TRBJ2-5	CSVEDLRLAGRGTQYF
TRBV7-6	TRBJ2-1	CASSLRDSGRVLYEQFF
TRBV21-1	TRBJ2-7	CASSQRRASGVDYEQYF
TRBV10-1	TRBJ2-2	CASSVSGAPGELFF
TRBV29-1	TRBJ2-1	CSVDSGRDRGLSEQFF
TRBV21-1	TRBJ2-4	CASSRAQWYF
TRBV5-6	TRBJ1-2	CASSLGAGGFYGYTF
TRBV9	TRBJ2-3	CASSATVGAPGTDTQYF
TRBV5-5	TRBJ2-5	CASSSPASGVETQYF
TRBV18	TRBJ1-1	CASSPGPAENTEAFF
TRBV29-1	TRBJ1-2	CSVDGPSYDYGYTF
TRBV5-6	TRBJ1-2	CASSRGSYGYTF
TRBV5-4	TRBJ2-3	CASSVPGLEDTQYF
TRBV19	TRBJ1-5	CASSVLGAGVGQPQHF
TRBV6-5	TRBJ2-7	CASSYSGEQYF
TRBV18	TRBJ2-1	CASSPEGLGKSSYNEQFF
TRBV19	TRBJ1-2	CASIPGQGNYGYTF
TRBV5-1	TRBJ2-5	CASKLAGEETQYF
TRBV4-3	TRBJ1-1	CASSQVFRDKEAFF
TRBV19	TRBJ1-3	CASSMPGVWAGNTIYF
TRBV30	TRBJ1-2	CAWSVPPTTPNYGYTF
TRBV5-1	TRBJ1-1	CASSLAVGGTEAFF
TRBV7-2	TRBJ2-7	CASSLALGLAGGPYEQYF
TRBV6-1	TRBJ2-1	CASSDPSGGLDEQFF
TRBV6-6	TRBJ1-2	CASSYSQGSYGYTF
TRBV6-1	TRBJ1-3	CASSSDRSSGNTIYF
TRBV1	TRBJ1-6	CTSRTDRENSPLHF
TRBV9	TRBJ1-2	CASSVATGESVGYTF
TRBV5-1	TRBJ1-6	CASSLDGTGNNSPLHF
TRBV5-4	TRBJ1-1	CASSLVQGAGNTEAFF
TRBV7-2	TRBJ2-4	CASSLFSVAKNIQYF
TRBV5-1	TRBJ2-7	CASSLEAGGGLYEQYF